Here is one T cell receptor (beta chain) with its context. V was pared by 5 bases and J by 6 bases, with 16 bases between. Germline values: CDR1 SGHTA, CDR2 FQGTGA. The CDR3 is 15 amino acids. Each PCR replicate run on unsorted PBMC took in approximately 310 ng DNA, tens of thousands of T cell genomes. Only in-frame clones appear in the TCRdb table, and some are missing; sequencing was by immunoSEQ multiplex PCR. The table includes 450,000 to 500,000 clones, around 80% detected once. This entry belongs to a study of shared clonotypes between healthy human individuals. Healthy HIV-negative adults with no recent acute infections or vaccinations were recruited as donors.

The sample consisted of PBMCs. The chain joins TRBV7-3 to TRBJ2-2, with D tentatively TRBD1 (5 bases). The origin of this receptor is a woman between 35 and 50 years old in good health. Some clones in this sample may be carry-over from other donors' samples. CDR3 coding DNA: TGTGCCAGCAGCCCCAGGGTGGGCGGCGCCGGGGAGCTGTTTTTT. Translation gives CASSPRVGGAGELFF.